Detailed here is one T cell receptor beta chain. These data originate in a study of T-cell reconstitution after alpha-beta-depleted transplantation in children. Germline V lookup: CDR1 SGHRS, CDR2 YFSETQ. Trimming removed 6 bases from V and 8 bases from J; junction bases left unmatched: 9. This CDR3 has 14 residues. Library preparation (for TCRbeta) was performed with unique molecular identifiers. TCRdb re-analysed the PCR reads in MiXCR, keeping a single row per CDR3 protein. The sample includes approximately 350,000 distinct CDR3 sequences, about an eighth of them seen just once. The V gene is TRBV5-1, the J gene TRBJ1-4; 8 bases fit TRBD1. The material was PBMCs, obtained from the stem cell graft. This clonotype originated in a human donor who donated a stem cell graft to a child with Fanconi anemia. CDR3 protein: CASTGSTGEEKLFF. The CDR3 DNA reads TGCGCCAGCACCGGGTCGACAGGGGAAGAAAAACTGTTTTTT.